Listed here are 25 T cell receptor beta chains from one sample, sequenced in a study of cytomegalovirus exposure and HLA in healthy donors (dated by TCRdb to 2017 to 2019). The library was built by means of the immunoSEQ multiplex PCR assay. A mixture of 60 forward primers for TCR Vbeta segments and 13 reverse primers for TCR Jbeta segments was used in the multiplex PCR. Here the immuneACCESS table is served through TCRdb, limited to in-frame sequences with V and J called. Missing clones are a known gap in these copies; in checked studies unresolved V genes cover under half, and the rest lacks a known reason. The sample profile shows about 160,000 clones; 68% of them were found once. 1.3% to 1.5% of the sample is held by the ten biggest clonotypes. The sequenced sample consisted of PBMCs. These receptors originate from a man in his fifties in good health and CMV-seronegative.

This chain connects TRBV4-2 to TRBJ2-5; 9 bases are shared with TRBD2. J was trimmed by 3 bases and V by 4 bases; bases with no gene match: 3. There are 14 residues in the CDR3. Germline lookup yields CDR1 LGHNA and CDR2 YNFKEQ. The CDR3 sequence is CASSPLAGEETQYF. The CDR3 DNA is TGTGCCAGCAGCCCGTTAGCGGGGGAAGAGACCCAGTACTTC.

The chain joins TRBV9 to TRBJ2-7; 7 positions match TRBD1. The CDR3 sequence is 14 residues long. Germline CDR1 reads SGDLS; CDR2 reads YYNGEE. V shed 4 bases, J shed 5 bases, and the junction held 9 bases outside the gene matches. As DNA, the CDR3 is TGTGCCAGCAGCCCTTCACAGGGGTTGCACGAGCAGTACTTC. Residues: CASSPSQGLHEQYF.

This chain links TRBV19 with TRBJ2-3, with D perhaps TRBD1 (6 bases). Germline V gene sequence: CDR1 LNHDA, CDR2 SQIVND (reference sequence). This CDR3 has 13 amino acids. Trimming removed 5 bases from V and 5 bases from J, with 11 bases in between. CDR3 residues: CASSSLRGDTQYF. The CDR3, as DNA: TGTGCCAGTAGTTCCCTCAGGGGAGATACGCAGTATTTT.

This clone was observed once. The chain is built from TRBV12-2 and TRBJ1-2; TRBD1 is the table's D call, not checked against the DNA. TRBV12-2 is an annotated pseudogene. The CDR3 contains 17 residues. CDR3 DNA: TGTGCAAGTCGCTTAGCCGACTGGGCAGGGGTAGAGTATGGCTACACCTTC. Its protein product is CASRLADWAGVEYGYTF.

This chain joins TRBV28 and TRBJ1-5; D perhaps matches TRBD1 (6 bases). V lost 7 bases and J 0 bases, leaving 16 bases between the germline ends. CDR3 length: 16 residues. The germline gives CDR1 MDHEN, CDR2 SYDVKM. In nucleotides, the CDR3 is TGTGCCAGCACCGAGTCAGGGGCGTATAGCAATCAGCCCCAGCATTTT. Its protein product is CASTESGAYSNQPQHF.

The V gene is TRBV5-4, the J gene TRBJ2-1; TRBD1 agrees at 8 bases. Germline loops: CDR1 SGHNT, CDR2 YYREEE (reference sequence). The CDR3 runs to 16 residues. V was pared by 3 bases and J by 0 bases, with 5 bases of the junction left unmatched. The CDR3 is CASSSYRGSSYNEQFF. The CDR3 DNA is TGTGCCAGCAGCTCTTACAGGGGGTCCTCCTACAATGAGCAGTTCTTC. Using reference TRBV5-4 and TRBJ2-1 for the parts outside the CDR3, the full variable domain is ETGVTQSPTHLIKTRGQQVTLRCSSQSGHNTVSWYQQALGQGPQFIFQYYREEENGRGNFPPRFSGLQFPNYSSELNVNALELDDSALYLCASSSYRGSSYNEQFFGPGTRLTVL.

CDR3 DNA: TGTGCCAGCAGTCCCCGACGGGGGATGGGAGAGACCCAGTACTTC. It specifies CASSPRRGMGETQYF. The rearrangement joins TRBV27 to TRBJ2-5, with D perhaps matching TRBD2 (6 bases). The V end lost 5 bases, the J end lost 4 bases, and 17 bases lay between the germline ends. CDR1 is MNHEY, CDR2 SMNVEV, per germline (reference sequence). This CDR3 region has 15 residues.

This clone has only one observation. The J gene is TRBJ2-2, the V gene TRBV2, with 8 bases aligning to TRBD1. CDR1 and CDR2 from the germline V gene are SNHLY and FYNNEI. The ends lost 5 bases at V and 0 bases at J; junction bases unmatched: 2. The CDR3 sequence is 15 residues long. Here the CDR3 DNA reads TGTGCCAGCAGTCGGACAGGGACGAACACCGGGGAGCTGTTTTTT. It specifies CASSRTGTNTGELFF.

This clone was seen just once. The gene calls are TRBV18 and TRBJ2-7; D may be TRBD2 (6 bases). Germline CDR1 reads KGHSH; CDR2 reads LQKENI. Trimming cost V 6 bases and J 2 bases, with 17 bases left between them. The CDR3 length is 15 residues. The CDR3 protein is CASSLHGGSAYEQYF. CDR3 nucleotides: TGTGCCAGCTCCCTTCATGGAGGGTCCGCCTACGAGCAGTACTTC.

The chain uses TRBV10-3 and TRBJ2-7; 8 bases align to TRBD1. This CDR3 has 11 amino acids. CDR1 ENHRY and CDR2 SYGVKD come from the germline V gene. After removal of 7 bases from V and 7 bases from J, the junction contained 3 bases not matched to a gene. In DNA form, the CDR3 reads TGTGCCATCACCACAGGGGGTGAGCAGTACTTC. Translating gives CAITTGGEQYF.

This sequence joins TRBV6-1 and TRBJ2-2; D is unclear. Per germline, CDR1 MNHNS and CDR2 SASEGT. Trimming left V 6 bases short and J 3 bases short, with 5 bases between. CDR3 size: 12 residues. The CDR3 sequence is CASRLYTGELFF. The CDR3 coding sequence is TGTGCCAGCAGACTTTACACCGGGGAGCTGTTTTTT.

The chain joins TRBV18 to TRBJ1-1; 7 bases line up with TRBD1. Trimming removed 5 bases from V and 2 bases from J; junction bases left unmatched: 8. The germline gives CDR1 KGHSH, CDR2 LQKENI. The CDR3 is made up of 15 amino acids. The CDR3 DNA reads as TGTGCCAGCTCAAGGCGAGGGACAGCAAACACTGAAGCTTTCTTT. Translation: CASSRRGTANTEAFF. Complete variable domain (other parts from reference TRBV18 and TRBJ1-1): NAGVMQNPRHLVRRRGQEARLRCSPMKGHSHVYWYRQLPEEGLKFMVYLQKENIIDESGMPKERFSAEFPKEGPSILRIQQVVRGDSAAYFCASSRRGTANTEAFFGQGTRLTVV.

The V and J genes are TRBV30 and TRBJ1-3; TRBD1 aligns across 8 bases. Per the germline V gene, CDR1 is GTSNPN and CDR2 is SVGIG (reference sequence). The CDR3 contains 12 residues. V trimming: 4 bases; J trimming: 6 bases; junction bases outside the gene matches: 2. CDR3 in DNA: TGTGCCTGGATGGACAGGGCAAACACCATATATTTT. It yields the protein CAWMDRANTIYF. Filled out from reference TRBV30 and TRBJ1-3, the complete variable domain reads SQTIHQWPATLVQPVGSPLSLECTVEGTSNPNLYWYRQAAGRGLQLLFYSVGIGQISSEVPQNLSASRPQDRQFILSSKKLLLSDSGFYLCAWMDRANTIYFGEGSWLTVV.

The rearrangement links TRBV19 to TRBJ1-5; D may be TRBD1 (6 bases). V dropped 5 bases and J dropped 1 base, with 12 bases sitting between them. Germline CDR1 is LNHDA and CDR2 is SQIVND (reference sequence). The CDR3 runs 15 residues. Written as DNA, the CDR3 is TGTGCCAGTAGTTTCACAGGGATAAGCAATCAGCCCCAGCATTTT. As protein: CASSFTGISNQPQHF.

V usage is TRBV19 and J usage is TRBJ1-2, with TRBD1 matching 8 bases. Germline V CDR1 and CDR2: LNHDA, SQIVND (reference sequence). The trim removed 4 bases at V and 2 bases at J, leaving 9 bases unmatched. This CDR3 spans 16 amino acids. The CDR3 nucleotides are TGTGCCAGTAGTACGCCACATGGACAGGGAAACTATGGCTACACCTTC. Translation gives CASSTPHGQGNYGYTF. The full variable domain, rest sourced from reference TRBV19 and TRBJ1-2, is DGGITQSPKYLFRKEGQNVTLSCEQNLNHDAMYWYRQDPGQGLRLIYYSQIVNDFQKGDIAEGYSVSREKKESFPLTVTSAQKNPTAFYLCASSTPHGQGNYGYTFGSGTRLTVV.

This clone was observed a single time. The rearrangement joins TRBV4-3 to TRBJ2-3, with 10 positions matching TRBD1. Germline CDR1 reads LGHNA; CDR2 reads YSLEER. With 1 base clipped from V and 4 bases from J, the junction kept 8 bases outside the gene matches. The CDR3 is 17 amino acids. The CDR3 sequence is CASSQGLRTGGADTQYF. The CDR3 region has the DNA TGCGCCAGCAGCCAAGGTCTCCGGACAGGGGGGGCAGATACGCAGTATTTT.

The chain employs TRBV4-3 and TRBJ1-2, with 8 nucleotides matching TRBD1. Germline CDR1 reads LGHNA; CDR2 reads YSLEER. The CDR3 totals 15 residues. V was clipped by 2 bases and J by 4 bases; unmatched bases: 6. CDR3 residues: CASSQPGQAFYGYTF. The CDR3 nucleotides are TGCGCCAGCAGCCAACCGGGACAGGCTTTCTATGGCTACACCTTC.

The rearrangement uses TRBV6-5 and TRBJ2-5, with TRBD1 identical over 7 bases. The ends lost 5 bases at V and 2 bases at J; junction bases unmatched: 8. This CDR3 has 15 amino acids. Germline V lookup: CDR1 MNHEY, CDR2 SVGAGI. The CDR3 DNA is TGTGCCAGCAGTACCGGGACAGTCCTTCAAGAGACCCAGTACTTC. As protein: CASSTGTVLQETQYF.

The rearrangement uses TRBV5-1 and TRBJ1-2; TRBD1 matches 9 bases. Trimming took 2 bases from V and 4 from J; bases not matched to a gene: 9. There are 16 residues in the CDR3. Germline V gives CDR1 SGHRS, CDR2 YFSETQ. The CDR3 is CASSLDPGQGGYGYTF. The CDR3, as DNA: TGCGCCAGCAGCTTAGATCCGGGACAGGGTGGCTATGGCTACACCTTC. The full variable domain, rest sourced from reference TRBV5-1 and TRBJ1-2, is KAGVTQTPRYLIKTRGQQVTLSCSPISGHRSVSWYQQTPGQGLQFLFEYFSETQRNKGNFPGRFSGRQFSNSRSEMNVSTLELGDSALYLCASSLDPGQGGYGYTFGSGTRLTVV.

V usage is TRBV5-1 and J usage is TRBJ2-3; 8 nucleotides line up with TRBD1. Germline CDR1 and CDR2: SGHRS and YFSETQ. The CDR3 spans 15 residues. The trim removed 5 bases at V and 1 base at J, leaving 6 bases unmatched. CDR3 amino acids: CASSYDRGGTDTQYF. CDR3 DNA: TGCGCCAGCAGTTACGACAGGGGAGGCACAGATACGCAGTATTTT. The whole variable domain, filled in from reference TRBV5-1 and TRBJ2-3, reads KAGVTQTPRYLIKTRGQQVTLSCSPISGHRSVSWYQQTPGQGLQFLFEYFSETQRNKGNFPGRFSGRQFSNSRSEMNVSTLELGDSALYLCASSYDRGGTDTQYFGPGTRLTVL.

This chain's CDR3 is CASSDSTGAKINSPLHF. The CDR3 region has the DNA TGTGCCAGCAGTGACTCGACAGGGGCCAAAATTAATTCACCCCTCCACTTT. This sequence joins TRBV6-4 and TRBJ1-6; 8 bases match TRBD1. Germline CDR1 is MRHNA and CDR2 is SNTAGT. Germline trimming cut 0 bases from V and 6 bases from J; bases unmatched to any gene: 7. This CDR3 region has 17 residues.

The chain is built from TRBV9 and TRBJ2-2, with 10 bases aligning to TRBD2. Germline V gives CDR1 SGDLS, CDR2 YYNGEE. There are 16 residues in the CDR3. After removal of 2 bases from V and 1 base from J, the junction contained 2 bases not matched to a gene. CDR3 nucleotides: TGTGCCAGCAGCGTTACTAGCGGGGTGAACACCGGGGAGCTGTTTTTT. It specifies CASSVTSGVNTGELFF. Using reference TRBV9 and TRBJ2-2 for the parts outside the CDR3, the full variable domain is DSGVTQTPKHLITATGQRVTLRCSPRSGDLSVYWYQQSLDQGLQFLIQYYNGEERAKGNILERFSAQQFPDLHSELNLSSLELGDSALYFCASSVTSGVNTGELFFGEGSRLTVL.

The rearrangement links TRBV6-6 to TRBJ2-3; D is perhaps TRBD1 (6 bases). CDR1 and CDR2 from the germline V gene are MNHNY and SVGAGI (reference sequence). The CDR3 sequence is 14 residues long. V was trimmed by 6 bases and J by 2 bases, leaving 12 bases between them. CDR3 amino acids: CASRREGVTDTQYF. CDR3 coding DNA: TGTGCCAGCAGACGAGAGGGGGTCACAGATACGCAGTATTTT.

This chain uses TRBV25-1 with TRBJ1-2; 11 nucleotides agree with TRBD1. Trimming at V came to 5 bases and at J to 7 bases, leaving 3 bases not matched to a gene. The CDR3 totals 13 residues. Germline V gene sequence: CDR1 MGHDK, CDR2 SYGVNS. The CDR3 spells CASSFGTGGGYTF. The CDR3 DNA is TGTGCCAGCAGTTTCGGGACAGGGGGTGGCTACACCTTC.

V gene TRBV6-5 combines with J gene TRBJ1-5; TRBD1 matches 9 bases. CDR1 is MNHEY and CDR2 is SVGAGI in the germline V gene. CDR3 size: 14 residues. V shed 4 bases and J 7 bases; nucleotides not matched to a gene: 5. CDR3: CASSLGQGAQPQHF. CDR3 bases: TGTGCCAGCAGTTTGGGACAGGGAGCCCAGCCCCAGCATTTT.